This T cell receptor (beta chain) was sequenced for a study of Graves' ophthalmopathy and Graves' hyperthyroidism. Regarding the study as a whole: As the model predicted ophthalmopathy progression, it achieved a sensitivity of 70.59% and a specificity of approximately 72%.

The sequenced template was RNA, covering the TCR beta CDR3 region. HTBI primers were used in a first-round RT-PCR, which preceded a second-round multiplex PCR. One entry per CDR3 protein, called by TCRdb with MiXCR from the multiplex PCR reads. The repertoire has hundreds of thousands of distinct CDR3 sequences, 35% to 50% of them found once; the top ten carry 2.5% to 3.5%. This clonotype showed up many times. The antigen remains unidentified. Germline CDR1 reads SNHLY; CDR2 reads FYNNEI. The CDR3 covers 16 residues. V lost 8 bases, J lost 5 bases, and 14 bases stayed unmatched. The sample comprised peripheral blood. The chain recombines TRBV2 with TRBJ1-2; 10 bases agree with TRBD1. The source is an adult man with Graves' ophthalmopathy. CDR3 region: CASAGTGAADGYGYTF. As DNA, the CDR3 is TGTGCCAGCGCCGGGACAGGGGCCGCTGATGGATATGGCTACACCTTC.